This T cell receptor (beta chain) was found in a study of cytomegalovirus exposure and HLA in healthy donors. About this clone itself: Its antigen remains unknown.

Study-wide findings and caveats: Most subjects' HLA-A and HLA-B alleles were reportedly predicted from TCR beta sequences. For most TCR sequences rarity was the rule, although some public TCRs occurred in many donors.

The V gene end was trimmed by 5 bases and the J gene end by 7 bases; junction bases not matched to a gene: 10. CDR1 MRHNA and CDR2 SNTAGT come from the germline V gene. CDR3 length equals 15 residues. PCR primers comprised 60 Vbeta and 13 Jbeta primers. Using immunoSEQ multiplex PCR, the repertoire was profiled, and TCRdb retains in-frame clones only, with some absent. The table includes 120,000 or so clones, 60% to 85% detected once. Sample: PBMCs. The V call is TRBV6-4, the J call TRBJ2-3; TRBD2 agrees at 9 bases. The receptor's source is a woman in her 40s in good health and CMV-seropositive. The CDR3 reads CASSTAAGGVNTQYF. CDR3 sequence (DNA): TGTGCCAGCAGTACCGCCGCGGGGGGGGTAAATACGCAGTATTTT.